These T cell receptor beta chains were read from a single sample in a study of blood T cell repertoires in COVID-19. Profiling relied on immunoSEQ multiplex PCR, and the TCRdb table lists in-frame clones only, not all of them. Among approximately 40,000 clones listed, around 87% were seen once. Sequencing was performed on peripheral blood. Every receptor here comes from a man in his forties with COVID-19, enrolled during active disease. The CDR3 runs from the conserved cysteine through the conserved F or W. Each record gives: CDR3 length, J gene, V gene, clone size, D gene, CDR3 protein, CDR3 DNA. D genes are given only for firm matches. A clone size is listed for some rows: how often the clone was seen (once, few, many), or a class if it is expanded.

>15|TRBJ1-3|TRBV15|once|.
CATSRDAGSGNTIYF
TGTGCCACCAGCAGAGATGCAGGCTCTGGAAACACCATATATTTT
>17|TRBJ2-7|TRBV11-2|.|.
CASSGGLAASLLGEQYF
TGTGCCAGCAGCGGTGGACTGGCCGCTTCTCTGTTGGGGGAGCAGTACTTC
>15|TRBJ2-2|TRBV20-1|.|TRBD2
CSASDGGAATGELFF
TGCAGTGCTAGTGACGGGGGGGCTGCCACCGGGGAGCTGTTTTTT
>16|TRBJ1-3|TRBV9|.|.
CASSLRDTGSGNTIYF
TGTGCCAGCAGCCTCCGGGACACGGGCTCTGGAAACACCATATATTTT
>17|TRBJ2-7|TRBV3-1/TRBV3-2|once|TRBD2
CASSLRGLAEIPYEQYF
TGTGCCAGCAGCCTAAGGGGACTAGCGGAAATCCCCTACGAGCAGTACTTC
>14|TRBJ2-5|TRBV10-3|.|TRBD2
CAIPGLASQETQYF
TGTGCCATTCCGGGACTAGCGAGCCAAGAGACCCAGTACTTC
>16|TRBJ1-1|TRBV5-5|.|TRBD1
CASRGGADHLNTEAFF
TGTGCCAGCAGAGGGGGCGCGGACCATCTGAACACTGAAGCTTTCTTT
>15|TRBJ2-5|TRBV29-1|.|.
CSVELQGSEQETQYF
TGCAGCGTTGAGTTACAGGGATCGGAACAAGAGACCCAGTACTTC
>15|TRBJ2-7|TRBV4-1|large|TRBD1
CASSPITGGDYEQYF
TGCGCCAGCAGCCCGATCACAGGGGGCGACTACGAGCAGTACTTC
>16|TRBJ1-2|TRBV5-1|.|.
CASSLPEVGGNYGYTF
TGCGCCAGCAGCCTGCCCGAGGTGGGGGGTAACTATGGCTACACCTTC
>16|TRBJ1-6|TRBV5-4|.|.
CASSYPDTGSGSPLHF
TGTGCCAGCAGCTACCCGGATACAGGTTCTGGTTCACCCCTCCACTTT
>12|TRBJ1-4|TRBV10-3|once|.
CAISPQDEKLFF
TGTGCCATCAGTCCCCAGGATGAAAAACTGTTTTTT
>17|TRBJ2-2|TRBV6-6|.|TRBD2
CASSHFGGRSNTGELFF
TGTGCCAGCAGTCATTTTGGCGGGAGGTCAAACACCGGGGAGCTGTTTTTT
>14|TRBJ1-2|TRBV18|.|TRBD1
CASSPGTGRYGYTF
TGTGCCAGCTCACCGGGGACAGGGCGCTATGGCTACACCTTC
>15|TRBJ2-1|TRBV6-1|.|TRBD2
CASSDELAGYNEQFF
TGTGCCAGCAGTGATGAACTAGCGGGGTACAATGAGCAGTTCTTC
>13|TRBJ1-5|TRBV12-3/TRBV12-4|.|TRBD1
CASRDRDHQPQHF
TGTGCCAGCAGGGACAGGGACCATCAGCCCCAGCATTTT
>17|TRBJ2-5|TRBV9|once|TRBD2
CASSVATSGRLQETQYF
TGTGCCAGCAGCGTAGCGACTAGCGGGAGGTTACAAGAGACCCAGTACTTC
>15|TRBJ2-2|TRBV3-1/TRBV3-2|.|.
CASSQFGGSAGELFF
TGTGCCAGCAGCCAGTTCGGTGGTAGCGCCGGGGAGCTGTTTTTT
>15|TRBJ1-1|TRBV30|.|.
CAWRGARIMNTEAFF
TGTGCCTGGAGAGGAGCGAGGATCATGAACACTGAAGCTTTCTTT
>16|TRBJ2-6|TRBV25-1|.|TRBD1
CASRNAGGKGANVLTF
TGTGCCAGCAGGAATGCAGGGGGCAAAGGGGCCAACGTCCTGACTTTC
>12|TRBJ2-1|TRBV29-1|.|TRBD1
CSAGQGNNEQFF
TGCAGCGCAGGACAGGGAAACAATGAGCAGTTCTTC
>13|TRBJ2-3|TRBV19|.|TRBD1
CASSAHRGDTQYF
TGTGCCAGTAGTGCCCACAGGGGGGATACGCAGTATTTT